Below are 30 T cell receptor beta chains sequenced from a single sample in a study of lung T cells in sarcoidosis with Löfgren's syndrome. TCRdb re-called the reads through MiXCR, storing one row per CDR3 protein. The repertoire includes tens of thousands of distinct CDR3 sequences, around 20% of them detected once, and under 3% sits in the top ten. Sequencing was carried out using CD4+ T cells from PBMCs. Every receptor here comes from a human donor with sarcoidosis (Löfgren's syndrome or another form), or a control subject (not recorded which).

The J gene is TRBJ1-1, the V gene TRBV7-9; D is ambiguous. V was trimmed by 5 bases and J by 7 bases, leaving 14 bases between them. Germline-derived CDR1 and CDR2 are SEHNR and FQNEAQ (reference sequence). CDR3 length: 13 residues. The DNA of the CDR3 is TGTGCCAGCAGCCCCACGAGTGTTTTTGAAGCTTTCTTT. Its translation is CASSPTSVFEAFF. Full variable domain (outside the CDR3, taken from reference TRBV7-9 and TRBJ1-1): DTGVSQNPRHKITKRGQNVTFRCDPISEHNRLYWYRQTLGQGPEFLTYFQNEAQLEKSRLLSDRFSAERPKGSFSTLEIQRTEQGDSAMYLCASSPTSVFEAFFGQGTRLTVV.

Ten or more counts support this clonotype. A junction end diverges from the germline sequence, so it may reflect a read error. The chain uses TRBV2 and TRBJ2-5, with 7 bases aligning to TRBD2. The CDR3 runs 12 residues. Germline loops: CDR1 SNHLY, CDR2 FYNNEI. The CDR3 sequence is CAGRLAQETQYF. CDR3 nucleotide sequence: TGTGCCGGCAGACTAGCCCAAGAGACCCAGTACTTC.

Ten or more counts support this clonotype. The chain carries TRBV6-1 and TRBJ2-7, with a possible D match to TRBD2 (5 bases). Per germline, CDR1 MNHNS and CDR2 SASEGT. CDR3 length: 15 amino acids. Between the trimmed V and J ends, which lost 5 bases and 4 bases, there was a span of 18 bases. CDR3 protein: CASSTPLAGHYEQYF. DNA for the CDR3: TGTGCCAGCAGTACTCCCCTGGCGGGCCATTACGAGCAGTACTTC.

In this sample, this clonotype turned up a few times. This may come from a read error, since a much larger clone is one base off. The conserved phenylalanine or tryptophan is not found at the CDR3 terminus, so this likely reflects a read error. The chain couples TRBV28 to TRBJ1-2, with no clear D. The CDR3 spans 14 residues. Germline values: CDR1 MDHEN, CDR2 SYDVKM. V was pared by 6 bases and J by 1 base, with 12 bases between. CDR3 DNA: TGTGCCAGCAGCACGAATCAATATAACTATGGCTACACCCTC. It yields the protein CASSTNQYNYGYTL.

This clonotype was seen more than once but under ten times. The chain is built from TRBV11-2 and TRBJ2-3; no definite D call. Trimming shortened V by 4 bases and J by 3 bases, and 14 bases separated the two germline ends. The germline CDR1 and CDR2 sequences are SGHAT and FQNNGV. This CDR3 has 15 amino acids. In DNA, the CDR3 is TGTGCCAGCAGCTCAATACATGAGATAACAGATACGCAGTATTTT. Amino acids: CASSSIHEITDTQYF.

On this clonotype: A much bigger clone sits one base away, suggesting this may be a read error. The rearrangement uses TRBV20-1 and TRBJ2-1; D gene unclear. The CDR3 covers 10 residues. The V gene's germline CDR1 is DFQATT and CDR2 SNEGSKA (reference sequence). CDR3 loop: CSAWLNGQFF. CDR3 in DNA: TGCAGTGCTTGGCTCAATGGGCAGTTCTTC.

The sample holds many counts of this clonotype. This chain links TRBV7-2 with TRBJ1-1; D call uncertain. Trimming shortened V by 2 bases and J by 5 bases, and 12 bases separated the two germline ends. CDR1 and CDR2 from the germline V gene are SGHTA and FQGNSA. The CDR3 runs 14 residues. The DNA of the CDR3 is TGTGCCAGCAGCTTACAGAGAGGAGATACTGAAGCTTTCTTT. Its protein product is CASSLQRGDTEAFF.

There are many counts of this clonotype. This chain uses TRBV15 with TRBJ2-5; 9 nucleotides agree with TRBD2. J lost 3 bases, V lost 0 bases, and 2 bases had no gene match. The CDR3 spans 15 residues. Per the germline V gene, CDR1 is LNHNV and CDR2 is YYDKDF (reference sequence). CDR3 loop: CATSRDPSGKETQYF. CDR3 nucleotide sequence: TGTGCCACCAGCAGAGATCCTAGCGGGAAAGAGACCCAGTACTTC.

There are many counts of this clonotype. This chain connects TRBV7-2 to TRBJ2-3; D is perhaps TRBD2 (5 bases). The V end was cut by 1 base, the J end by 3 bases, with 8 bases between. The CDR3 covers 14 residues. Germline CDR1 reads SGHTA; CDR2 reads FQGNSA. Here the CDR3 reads CASSLDPGTDTQYF. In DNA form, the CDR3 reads TGTGCCAGCAGCTTAGATCCGGGGACAGATACGCAGTATTTT.

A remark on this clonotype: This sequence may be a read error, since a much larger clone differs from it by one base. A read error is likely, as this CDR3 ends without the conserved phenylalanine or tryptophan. In nucleotides, the CDR3 is TGTGCCAGCTTTAGGGGGAGAGCAGCTTTCTTA. Translated, it gives CASFRGRAAFL. The rearrangement uses TRBV6-1 and TRBJ1-1; TRBD1 is a possible D gene (6 bases). The germline CDR1 and CDR2 sequences are MNHNS and SASEGT. The CDR3 extends over 11 amino acids. Trimming shortened V by 8 bases and J by 10 bases, and 14 bases separated the two germline ends.

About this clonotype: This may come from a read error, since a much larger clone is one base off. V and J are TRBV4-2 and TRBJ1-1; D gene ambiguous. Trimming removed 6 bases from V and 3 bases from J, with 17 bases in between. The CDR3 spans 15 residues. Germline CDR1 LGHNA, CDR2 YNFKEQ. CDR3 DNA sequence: TGTGCCAGCAGGGAGGTCTTCAAGATGGACACTGAAGCTTTCTTT. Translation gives CASREVFKMDTEAFF.

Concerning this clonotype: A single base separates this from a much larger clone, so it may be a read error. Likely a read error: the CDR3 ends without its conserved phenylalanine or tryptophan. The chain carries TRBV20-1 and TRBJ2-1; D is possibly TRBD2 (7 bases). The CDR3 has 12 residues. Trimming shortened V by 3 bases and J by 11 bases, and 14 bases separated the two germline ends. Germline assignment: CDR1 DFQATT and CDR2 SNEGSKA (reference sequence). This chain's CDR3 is CSASLGGPKQFL. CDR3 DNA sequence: TGCAGTGCTAGTCTCGGGGGGCCCAAGCAGTTCCTC.

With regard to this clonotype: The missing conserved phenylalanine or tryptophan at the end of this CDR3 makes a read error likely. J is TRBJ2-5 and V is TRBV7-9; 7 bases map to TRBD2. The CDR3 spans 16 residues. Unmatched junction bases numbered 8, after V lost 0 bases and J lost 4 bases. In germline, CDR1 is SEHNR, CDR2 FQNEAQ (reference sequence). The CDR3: CASSLAGTTRLETQYS. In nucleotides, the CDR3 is TGTGCCAGCAGCTTAGCAGGGACTACACGGTTAGAGACCCAGTACTCC.

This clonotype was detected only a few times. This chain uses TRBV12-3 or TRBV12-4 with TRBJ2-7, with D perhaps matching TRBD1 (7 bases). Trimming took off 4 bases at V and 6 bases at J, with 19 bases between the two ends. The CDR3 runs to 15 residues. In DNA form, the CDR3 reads TGTGCCAGCAGTTCCCGGGGGACAGTTTACGTCGAGCAGTACTTC. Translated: CASSSRGTVYVEQYF.

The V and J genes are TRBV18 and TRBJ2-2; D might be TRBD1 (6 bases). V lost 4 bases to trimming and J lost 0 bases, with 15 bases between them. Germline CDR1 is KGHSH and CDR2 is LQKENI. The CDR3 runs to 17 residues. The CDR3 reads CASSLFARGANTGELFF. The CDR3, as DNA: TGTGCCAGCTCACTATTTGCCAGGGGAGCGAACACCGGGGAGCTGTTTTTT. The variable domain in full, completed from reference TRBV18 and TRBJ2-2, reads NAGVMQNPRHLVRRRGQEARLRCSPMKGHSHVYWYRQLPEEGLKFMVYLQKENIIDESGMPKERFSAEFPKEGPSILRIQQVVRGDSAAYFCASSLFARGANTGELFFGEGSRLTVL.

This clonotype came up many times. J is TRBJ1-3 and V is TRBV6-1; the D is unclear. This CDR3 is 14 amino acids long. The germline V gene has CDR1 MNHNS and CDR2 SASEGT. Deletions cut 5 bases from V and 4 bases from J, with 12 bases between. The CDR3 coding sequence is TGTGCCAGCAGTTTCTTCGTGGGGGGAAACACCATATATTTT. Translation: CASSFFVGGNTIYF.

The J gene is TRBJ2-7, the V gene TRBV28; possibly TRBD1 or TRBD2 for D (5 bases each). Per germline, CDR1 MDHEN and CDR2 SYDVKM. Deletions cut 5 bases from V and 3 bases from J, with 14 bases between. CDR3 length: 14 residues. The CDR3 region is CASSPPGPSYEQYF. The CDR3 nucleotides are TGTGCCAGCAGTCCTCCGGGACCGAGCTACGAGCAGTACTTC.

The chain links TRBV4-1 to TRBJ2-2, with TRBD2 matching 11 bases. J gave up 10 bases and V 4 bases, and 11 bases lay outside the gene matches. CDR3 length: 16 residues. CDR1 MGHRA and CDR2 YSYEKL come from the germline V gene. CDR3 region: CASSPRLAGSLVELFF. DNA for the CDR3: TGCGCCAGCAGCCCACGACTAGCGGGGTCTCTTGTGGAGCTGTTTTTT.

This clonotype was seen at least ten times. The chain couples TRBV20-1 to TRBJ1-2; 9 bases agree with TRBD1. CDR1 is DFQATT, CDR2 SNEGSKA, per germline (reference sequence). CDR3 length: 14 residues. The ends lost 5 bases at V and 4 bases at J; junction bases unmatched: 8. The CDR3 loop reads CSASDRGQTYGYTF. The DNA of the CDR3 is TGCAGTGCTTCGGACAGGGGACAGACCTATGGCTACACCTTC.

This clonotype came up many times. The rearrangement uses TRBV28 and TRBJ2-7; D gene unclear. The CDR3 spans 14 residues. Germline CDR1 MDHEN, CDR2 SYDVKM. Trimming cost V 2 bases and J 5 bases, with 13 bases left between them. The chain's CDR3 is CASSLETPRNEQYF. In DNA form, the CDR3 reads TGTGCCAGCAGTTTAGAGACACCTAGGAACGAGCAGTACTTC.

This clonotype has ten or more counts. The CDR3 loop reads CASNTPGLASYEQYF. The CDR3 DNA sequence: TGTGCCAGCAATACGCCGGGACTCGCCTCCTACGAGCAGTACTTC. The chain employs TRBV6-1 and TRBJ2-7; a possible D gene is TRBD2 (6 bases). The CDR3 is 15 amino acids. Germline CDR1 reads MNHNS; CDR2 reads SASEGT. V gave up 7 bases and J gave up 0 bases, with 16 bases separating them.

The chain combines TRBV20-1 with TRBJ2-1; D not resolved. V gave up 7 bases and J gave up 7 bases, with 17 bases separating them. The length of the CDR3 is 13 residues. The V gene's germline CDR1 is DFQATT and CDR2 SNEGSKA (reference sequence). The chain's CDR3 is CSVPGTLGNEQFF. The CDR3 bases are TGCAGTGTCCCGGGCACCCTGGGGAATGAGCAGTTCTTC.

The CDR3 loop reads CASSLGVDYYGYTF. CDR3 bases: TGTGCCAGCAGCTTGGGGGTAGACTACTATGGCTACACCTTC. The rearrangement links TRBV5-8 to TRBJ1-2; D gene ambiguous. CDR3 size: 14 residues. Trimming stripped 0 bases from V and 3 bases from J, with 9 bases between. Germline V gene data show CDR1 as SGHTS and CDR2 as YDEGEE.

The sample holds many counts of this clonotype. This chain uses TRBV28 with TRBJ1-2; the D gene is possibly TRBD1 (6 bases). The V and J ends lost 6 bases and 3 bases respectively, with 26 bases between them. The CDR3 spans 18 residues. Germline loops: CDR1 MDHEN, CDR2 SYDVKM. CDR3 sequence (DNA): TGTGCCAGCAGCCTACCCCTACAGGGCCCCCTCAATTACTATGGCTACACCTTC. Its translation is CASSLPLQGPLNYYGYTF.

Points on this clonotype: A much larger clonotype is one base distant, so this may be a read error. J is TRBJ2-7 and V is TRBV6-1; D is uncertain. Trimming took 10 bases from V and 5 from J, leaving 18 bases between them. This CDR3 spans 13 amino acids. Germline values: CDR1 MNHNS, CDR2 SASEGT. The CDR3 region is CATSRATNHEQYF. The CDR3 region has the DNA TGTGCCACCTCTCGAGCTACAAACCACGAGCAGTACTTC.

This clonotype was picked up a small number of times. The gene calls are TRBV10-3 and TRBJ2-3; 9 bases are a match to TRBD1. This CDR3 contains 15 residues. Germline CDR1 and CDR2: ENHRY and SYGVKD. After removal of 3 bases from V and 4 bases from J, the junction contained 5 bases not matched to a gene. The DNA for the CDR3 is TGTGCCATCAGTGACCGGACAGGGGCAGCAGATACGCAGTATTTT. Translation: CAISDRTGAADTQYF.

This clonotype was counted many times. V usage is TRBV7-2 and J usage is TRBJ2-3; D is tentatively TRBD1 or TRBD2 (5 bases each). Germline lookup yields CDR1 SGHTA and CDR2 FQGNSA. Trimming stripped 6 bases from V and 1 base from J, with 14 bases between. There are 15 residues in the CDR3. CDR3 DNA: TGTGCCAGCAGGCTGAGGGGCGTTGGCACAGATACGCAGTATTTT. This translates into CASRLRGVGTDTQYF.

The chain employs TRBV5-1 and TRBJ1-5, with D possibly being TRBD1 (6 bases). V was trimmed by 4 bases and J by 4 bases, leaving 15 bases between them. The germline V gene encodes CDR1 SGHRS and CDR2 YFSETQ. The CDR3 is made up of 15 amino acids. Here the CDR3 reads CASSPMGGANQPQHF. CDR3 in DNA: TGCGCCAGCAGCCCGATGGGGGGGGCGAATCAGCCCCAGCATTTT. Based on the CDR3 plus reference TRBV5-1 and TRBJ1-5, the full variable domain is KAGVTQTPRYLIKTRGQQVTLSCSPISGHRSVSWYQQTPGQGLQFLFEYFSETQRNKGNFPGRFSGRQFSNSRSEMNVSTLELGDSALYLCASSPMGGANQPQHFGDGTRLSIL.

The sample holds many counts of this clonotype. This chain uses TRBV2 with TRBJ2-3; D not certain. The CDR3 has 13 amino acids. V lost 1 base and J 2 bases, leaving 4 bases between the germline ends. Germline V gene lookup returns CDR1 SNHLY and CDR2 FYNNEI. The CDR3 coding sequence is TGTGCCAGCAGTGAAGAAGTCACAGATACGCAGTATTTT. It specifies CASSEEVTDTQYF.

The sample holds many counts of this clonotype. The CDR3 DNA sequence: TGTGCCAGCGGACGTATGTCCTCGGCCTACAATGAGCAGTTCTTC. Its translation: CASGRMSSAYNEQFF. V usage is TRBV27 and J usage is TRBJ2-1; D gene uncertain. The CDR3 is made up of 15 amino acids. Germline V gene sequence: CDR1 MNHEY, CDR2 SMNVEV (reference sequence). Trimming left V 8 bases short and J 2 bases short, with 16 bases between.